This is a list of T cell receptor beta chains from one sample in a study of T cell responses to AZD1222 COVID-19 vaccine. This table comes from immunoSEQ multiplex PCR, and its TCRdb copy is limited to in-frame clones, with some not included. The sample has 160,000 or so clones, roughly 90% seen once; the top ten hold roughly 4%. Sample: peripheral blood, taken 28 days after the second AZD1222 dose. The receptors originated from an adult who received the AZD1222 COVID-19 vaccine. CDR3s include the opening cysteine and the closing phenylalanine or tryptophan. A D gene is named only where the DNA matches it firmly. Only part of the rows carry a size: once, few, many, or a class if the clone is expanded.

TGCAGCGTTGAAAGGGACTATGGCTACACCTTC	CSVERDYGYTF	-	-	TRBV29-1	TRBJ1-2	11
TGTGCCTGGGGGCCGACAGCCGGGGAGCTGTTTTTT	CAWGPTAGELFF	-	-	TRBV30	TRBJ2-2	12
TGTGCCAGTAGTGTGCACAGATTGAACACTGAAGCTTTCTTT	CASSVHRLNTEAFF	-	-	TRBV19	TRBJ1-1	14
TGTGCCAGCAGCCGGACCGACGGGGGAAGCACCGGGGAGCTGTTTTTT	CASSRTDGGSTGELFF	-	-	TRBV7-7	TRBJ2-2	16
TGTGCCAGCAGCTTAGTCCGGACCCAACGAGGGGTTAGCAGTCCCAATCAGCCCCAGCATTTT	CASSLVRTQRGVSSPNQPQHF	-	-	TRBV7-8	TRBJ1-5	21
TGTGCCAGCTCACCCGGGACAGGTAATCAGCCCCAGCATTTT	CASSPGTGNQPQHF	TRBD1	-	TRBV18	TRBJ1-5	14
TGTGCCAGCAGTCTTACAGGGGGCAGTCAGCCCCAGCATTTT	CASSLTGGSQPQHF	TRBD1	-	TRBV28	TRBJ1-5	14
TGTGCCAGCAGGACAGGGATGGGCACTGAAGCTTTCTTT	CASRTGMGTEAFF	TRBD1	few	TRBV6-5	TRBJ1-1	13
TGTGCTAGTGGCGACTACACCATATATTTT	CASGDYTIYF	-	-	TRBV12-5	TRBJ1-3	10
TGTGCCAGCAGTGAAAGAACAGGGGGCATGGCTTTCTTT	CASSERTGGMAFF	TRBD1	-	TRBV2	TRBJ1-1	13
TGTGCCAGCAGTGAAAGGGGGGGGATTGGTTCACCCCTCCACTTT	CASSERGGIGSPLHF	-	-	TRBV6-1	TRBJ1-6	15
TGTGCTAGTGGTTTGGGTCGGGGGGCCCCCGAAGAGACCCAGTACTTC	CASGLGRGAPEETQYF	-	-	TRBV12-5	TRBJ2-5	16
TGCGCCAGCAGCTTGGCCCCGGGACAGGGGGCTGCTGAAAAACTGTTTTTT	CASSLAPGQGAAEKLFF	TRBD1	-	TRBV5-1	TRBJ1-4	17
TGTGCCAGCAATATGCAGGGACCCTACGAGCAGTACTTC	CASNMQGPYEQYF	-	-	TRBV2	TRBJ2-7	13
TGTGCCAGCAGCCCCGCCGCACTGAACACTGAAGCTTTCTTT	CASSPAALNTEAFF	-	-	TRBV7-9	TRBJ1-1	14
TGTGCCAGCACCAACACCGGGGAGCTGTTTTTT	CASTNTGELFF	-	once	TRBV11-3	TRBJ2-2	11
TGTGCCAGCAGCGAAAGGGGGGCGCCGGGACAGGGCAATGCAACTAATGAAAAACTGTTTTTT	CASSERGAPGQGNATNEKLFF	-	-	TRBV21-1	TRBJ1-4	21
TGTGCCAGCAGCCAAACAGGGGACTGGAACACTGAAGCTTTCTTT	CASSQTGDWNTEAFF	TRBD1	-	TRBV4-2	TRBJ1-1	15
TGTGCCAGCACCAACCTCGGGGTTCGGACCGGGGAGCTGTTTTTT	CASTNLGVRTGELFF	-	-	TRBV3-1/TRBV3-2	TRBJ2-2	15
TGCGCCAGCAGCCCCCAGGGGAGCTCCTATAATTCACCCCTCCACTTT	CASSPQGSSYNSPLHF	-	once	TRBV5-1	TRBJ1-6	16
TGTGCCAGCAGTGCTGTAAACAGGGCTGAAGCTTTCTTT	CASSAVNRAEAFF	-	-	TRBV6-2/TRBV6-3	TRBJ1-1	13
TGTGCCAGCAGCCGCAGAACTAGCGGGGCTACCTACGAGCAGTACTTC	CASSRRTSGATYEQYF	TRBD2	once	TRBV6-6	TRBJ2-7	16
TGCAGCCTCCGTGAACCTTATGGCTACACCTTC	CSLREPYGYTF	-	-	TRBV29-1	TRBJ1-2	11
TGCGCCAGCAGCCGAGTCCCGGGACAGGAGTACGAGCAGTACTTC	CASSRVPGQEYEQYF	TRBD1	-	TRBV4-1	TRBJ2-7	15
TGTGCCATCAGTGACAACGATGGGAACACTGAAGCTTTCTTT	CAISDNDGNTEAFF	-	-	TRBV10-3	TRBJ1-1	14
TGTGCCAGCAGTTTGTCCGGGTTGGAAAAACTGTTTTTT	CASSLSGLEKLFF	-	-	TRBV12-3/TRBV12-4	TRBJ1-4	13
TGTGCCAGCAGCCACAGGGGTGGGGAGACCCAGTACTTC	CASSHRGGETQYF	TRBD1	-	TRBV12-3/TRBV12-4	TRBJ2-5	13
TGTGCCAGTAGTATGGGGGTGTCGGCCCTCCACTTT	CASSMGVSALHF	-	-	TRBV19	TRBJ1-6	12
TGTGCCAGCAGTCAAGGGTGGGAAAAACTGTTTTTT	CASSQGWEKLFF	-	once	TRBV6-6	TRBJ1-4	12
TGTGCCAGCAGCCGATCCGAGCAGGTTCTCGACGAGCAGTACTTC	CASSRSEQVLDEQYF	-	-	TRBV6-5	TRBJ2-7	15
TGTGCCAGCAGCTTCCCCCAGGCAGGGATGCGGGCTGAAGCTTTCTTT	CASSFPQAGMRAEAFF	-	-	TRBV7-9	TRBJ1-1	16
TGTGCCACCGGGGGCGGGACAGGGTACAACTATGGCTACACCTTC	CATGGGTGYNYGYTF	TRBD1	-	TRBV15	TRBJ1-2	15
TGTGCCAGCAGCTTGGCGGGGCAGGGCTTAAAAGAGACCCAGTACTTC	CASSLAGQGLKETQYF	-	few	TRBV7-2	TRBJ2-5	16
TGTGCCAGCAGGGAGCGCGGGGGGAGGGAGACCCAGTACTTC	CASRERGGRETQYF	TRBD2	-	TRBV2	TRBJ2-5	14
TGTGCCAGCAGCTTAGGTTTATACTATGGCTACACCTTC	CASSLGLYYGYTF	-	-	TRBV7-8	TRBJ1-2	13
TGTGCCAGCAGCTTAGGGGGCCCCCCTGGGGCCAACGTCCTGACTTTC	CASSLGGPPGANVLTF	-	-	TRBV7-3	TRBJ2-6	16
TGTGCCAGCAGCGCCCCGACTAGCGGGAGCACAGATACGCAGTATTTT	CASSAPTSGSTDTQYF	TRBD2	-	TRBV9	TRBJ2-3	16
TGCGCCAGCAGCCAAGATAGGATAGGCAGCTCTGGAAACACCATATATTTT	CASSQDRIGSSGNTIYF	-	-	TRBV4-3	TRBJ1-3	17
TGTGCCAGCAGTTACGGCTCGACCAAACCCCTCCACTTT	CASSYGSTKPLHF	-	once	TRBV6-5	TRBJ1-6	13
TGTGCCAGCAGGGGACTAGCGACGAACACCGGGGAGCTGTTTTTT	CASRGLATNTGELFF	TRBD2	-	TRBV2	TRBJ2-2	15
TGTGCCAGCAGCTCTTATAGCAATCAGCCCCAGCATTTT	CASSSYSNQPQHF	-	few	TRBV11-2	TRBJ1-5	13
TGTGCCAGCAGAACCCCGGGACGGACGATCAATCAGCCCCAGCATTTT	CASRTPGRTINQPQHF	-	few	TRBV28	TRBJ1-5	16
TGTGCCAGTAGCATAATCGCAGGGAGCTCTGGAAACACCATATATTTT	CASSIIAGSSGNTIYF	-	-	TRBV19	TRBJ1-3	16
TGTGCCAGCAGCTTGAACCAGGGCGGGCAGACCGAGCAGTACTTC	CASSLNQGGQTEQYF	-	-	TRBV11-3	TRBJ2-7	15
TGCAGTGCTAGTGGGGGTCTCCGCACAGATACGCAGTATTTT	CSASGGLRTDTQYF	-	-	TRBV20-1	TRBJ2-3	14
TGTGCCAGCAGCGTACAGTCCTCTGGAAACACCATATATTTT	CASSVQSSGNTIYF	-	-	TRBV9	TRBJ1-3	14
TGTGCCAGTCTCGGGCCTTATGCCGAAACCGGGGAGCTGTTTTTT	CASLGPYAETGELFF	-	-	TRBV25-1	TRBJ2-2	15
TGCAGCGTTGACCTTGGGCTAGCGGGGGGTTTATATGAGCAGTTCTTC	CSVDLGLAGGLYEQFF	TRBD2	once	TRBV29-1	TRBJ2-1	16
TGTGCCAGCAAGGGCCCCAATAGCAATCAGCCCCAGCATTTT	CASKGPNSNQPQHF	-	-	TRBV27	TRBJ1-5	14
TGTGCCAGCAGTTTAGGCCAGGGGACAGAGTTCTACGAGCAGTACTTC	CASSLGQGTEFYEQYF	TRBD1	once	TRBV27	TRBJ2-7	16
TGTGCCAGCAGTGAACACGGGAACTCTTATGGCTACACCTTC	CASSEHGNSYGYTF	-	-	TRBV25-1	TRBJ1-2	14
TGTGCCTGGAGTAGGAGCCGCACAGGAACTAATGAAAAACTGTTTTTT	CAWSRSRTGTNEKLFF	-	-	TRBV30	TRBJ1-4	16
TGTGCCTGGGAACCGGGCTCGCGGGGCACTGAAGCTTTCTTT	CAWEPGSRGTEAFF	-	once	TRBV30	TRBJ1-1	14
TGTGCCAGCAGCTTAGACCGGGTCTCCAAGGGAAATGAAAAACTGTTTTTT	CASSLDRVSKGNEKLFF	-	-	TRBV7-8	TRBJ1-4	17
TGTGCCAGCGCTAGGGGAGGCCAGCCCCAGCATTTT	CASARGGQPQHF	-	-	TRBV5-6	TRBJ1-5	12